The following is a TCR beta chain sequence with its context. The sample is drawn from a study of blood T cell repertoires in COVID-19. Cohorts were determined from participant-reported clinical history. The assay was immunoSEQ multiplex PCR, and TCRdb's table has in-frame clones only and misses some. Among approximately 270,000 clones, approximately 90% were seen once, and the ten largest hold 4.1%. The sample was PBMCs or T cells enriched from blood (not recorded which). This sequence originates from a woman under 40 with acute COVID-19.

CDR3: CASTARGSQDTQYF. Written as DNA, the CDR3 is TGCGCCAGCACCGCCAGGGGGAGCCAAGATACGCAGTATTTT. The chain joins TRBV5-1 to TRBJ2-3, with 7 bases that match TRBD1. Germline V CDR1 and CDR2: SGHRS, YFSETQ. V shed 6 bases and J 5 bases; nucleotides not matched to a gene: 9. The CDR3 runs 14 residues. Together with reference TRBV5-1 and TRBJ2-3, the CDR3 gives the full variable domain: KAGVTQTPRYLIKTRGQQVTLSCSPISGHRSVSWYQQTPGQGLQFLFEYFSETQRNKGNFPGRFSGRQFSNSRSEMNVSTLELGDSALYLCASTARGSQDTQYFGPGTRLTVL.